These 19 T cell receptor beta chains were all obtained from the same sample, sequenced in a study of regulatory T cells in long-lasting Graves disease. Time point noted: newly diagnosed GD, antithyroid drugs for less than 3 months. From PBMCs, RNA was extracted and then used to make the TCR library. Arm-PCR of CDR3 regions and iRepertoire HTBI primers were the basis on which TCR beta libraries were built. TCRdb analysed the multiplex PCR reads with MiXCR anew, one entry per CDR3 protein. The sample holds 350,000 to 500,000 distinct CDR3 sequences, about a sixth seen once. The data also belong to a second study, concerning T cells in Graves' hyperthyroidism and ophthalmopathy.

This material consisted of peripheral blood mononuclear cells (PBMCs), taken at new diagnosis, from a patient treated with antithyroid drugs. The receptor set was obtained from a woman aged 18-35 years with Graves disease.

This sequence joins TRBV2 and TRBJ1-3, with D uncertain. With 6 bases removed from V and 0 bases from J, the gap between germline ends came to 9 bases. Germline values: CDR1 SNHLY, CDR2 FYNNEI. The CDR3 runs to 14 residues. CDR3: CASRTTSSGNTIYF. In DNA, the CDR3 is TGTGCCAGCAGGACAACCAGCTCTGGAAACACCATATATTTT.

V and J are TRBV18 and TRBJ2-1; possibly TRBD1 for D (5 bases). V shed 3 bases and J shed 4 bases, with 13 bases lying between them. The CDR3 extends over 15 amino acids. Germline V gives CDR1 KGHSH, CDR2 LQKENI. DNA for the CDR3: TGTGCCAGCTCACCCAGGGAACAGCGTTACAATGAGCAGTTCTTC. It translates to CASSPREQRYNEQFF.

This clonotype was counted at least ten times. This sequence joins TRBV28 and TRBJ2-1; 10 positions match TRBD2. With 3 bases clipped from V and 7 bases from J, the junction kept 9 bases outside the gene matches. Germline V lookup: CDR1 MDHEN, CDR2 SYDVKM. The length of the CDR3 is 16 residues. The CDR3 DNA follows: TGTGCCAGCAGTTTTGGGGCTAGCGGGAGTGTGAATGAGCAGTTCTTC. Its translation is CASSFGASGSVNEQFF.

This clonotype has only one observation. Its ends do not fully match the called genes, so a read error is possible. The chain uses TRBV7-8 and TRBJ2-7; D gene ambiguous. This CDR3 is 15 amino acids long. In germline, CDR1 is SGHVS, CDR2 FQNEAQ. CDR3: CASSHPASLPYEQYF. Here the CDR3 DNA reads TGCGCCAGCAGCCATCCCGCGAGCTTACCCTACGAGCAGTACTTC. Full variable domain (remainder filled in from reference TRBV7-8 and TRBJ2-7): GAGVSQSPRYKVAKRGQDVALRCDPISGHVSLFWYQQALGQGPEFLTYFQNEAQLDKSGLPSDRFFAERPEGSVSTLKIQRTQQEDSAVYLCASSHPASLPYEQYFGPGTRLTVT.

This clonotype occurred many times. The chain has TRBV27 and TRBJ1-4; D is unclear. CDR1 MNHEY and CDR2 SMNVEV come from the germline V gene (reference sequence). V was clipped by 6 bases and J by 6 bases, with 17 bases between them. The CDR3 is made up of 15 amino acids. This chain's CDR3 is CASSPLGIRYEKLFF. CDR3 nucleotides: TGTGCCAGCAGCCCCTTGGGTATCCGGTATGAAAAACTGTTTTTT.

This clonotype was picked up many times. The genes are TRBV11-2 and TRBJ2-7, with D perhaps TRBD2 (5 bases). This CDR3 contains 12 residues. CDR1 SGHAT and CDR2 FQNNGV come from the germline V gene. V lost 4 bases and J 9 bases, leaving 13 bases between the germline ends. This CDR3 is CASSSGLRGQYF. The CDR3 DNA reads as TGTGCCAGCAGCTCCGGCCTCCGGGGGCAGTACTTC. Filled out from reference TRBV11-2 and TRBJ2-7, the complete variable domain reads EAGVAQSPRYKIIEKRQSVAFWCNPISGHATLYWYQQILGQGPKLLIQFQNNGVVDDSQLPKDRFSAERLKGVDSTLKIQPAKLEDSAVYLCASSSGLRGQYFGPGTRLTVT.

There are a few counts of this clonotype. The gene calls are TRBV28 and TRBJ1-3, with a possible D match to TRBD1 (5 bases). Trimming shortened V by 3 bases and J by 2 bases, and 11 bases separated the two germline ends. Germline values: CDR1 MDHEN, CDR2 SYDVKM. This CDR3 is built from 15 residues. The CDR3 DNA reads TGTGCCAGCAGTTTTCAGGGTATGGCTGGAAACACCATATATTTT. Protein: CASSFQGMAGNTIYF.

At least ten counts were recorded for this clonotype. The chain carries TRBV7-2 and TRBJ2-1; D not resolved. Trimming removed 0 bases at V and 8 bases at J, with 8 bases between. Per germline, CDR1 SGHTA and CDR2 FQGNSA. The CDR3 has 13 residues. This chain's CDR3 is CASSLAVFDEQFF. The CDR3 nucleotides read TGTGCCAGCAGCTTAGCAGTTTTCGATGAGCAGTTCTTC.

This chain uses TRBV11-2 with TRBJ2-5, with 12 bases matching TRBD2. This CDR3 has 15 residues. In germline, CDR1 is SGHAT, CDR2 FQNNGV. Trimming cost V 3 bases and J 6 bases; bases outside gene matches: 5. CDR3 in amino acids: CASSFLAGGPQTQYF. CDR3 DNA: TGTGCCAGCAGCTTCCTAGCGGGAGGGCCGCAGACCCAGTACTTC.

This clonotype was seen at least ten times. This rearrangement joins TRBV2 to TRBJ2-1; D call uncertain. Trimming took off 7 bases at V and 2 bases at J, with 3 bases between the two ends. The CDR3 length is 11 residues. The germline V gene encodes CDR1 SNHLY and CDR2 FYNNEI. As DNA, the CDR3 is TGTGCCAGCAAGGCCTACAATGAGCAGTTCTTC. This encodes CASKAYNEQFF.

This clonotype was recorded at least ten times. V and J are TRBV15 and TRBJ2-1; 8 nucleotides line up with TRBD2. This CDR3 spans 17 amino acids. CDR1 is LNHNV and CDR2 is YYDKDF in the germline V gene (reference sequence). The junction had 6 bases not matched to a gene; V was cut back by 1 base and J by 1 base. DNA for the CDR3: TGTGCCACCAGCAGAGGGACGAGCGGGAGTTCCTACAATGAGCAGTTCTTC. Translation gives CATSRGTSGSSYNEQFF.

This rearrangement joins TRBV7-9 to TRBJ1-2, with 8 bases matching TRBD1. J gave up 5 bases and V 6 bases, and 8 bases lay outside the gene matches. The CDR3 length is 14 residues. Germline V CDR1 and CDR2: SEHNR, FQNEAQ (reference sequence). The CDR3 nucleotides are TGTGCCAGCAGTATCGGACAGGGCGGTTATGGCTACACCTTC. Its translation: CASSIGQGGYGYTF.

This clonotype occurred many times. The V call is TRBV7-9, the J call TRBJ2-1; no clear D gene. V dropped 1 base and J dropped 7 bases, with 14 bases sitting between them. The CDR3 is made up of 15 amino acids. Germline V gene sequence: CDR1 SEHNR, CDR2 FQNEAQ (reference sequence). Here the CDR3 DNA reads TGTGCCAGCAGCTTAGAGGCCCTAAGCCCAAATGAGCAGTTCTTC. This translates into CASSLEALSPNEQFF.

Ten or more counts support this clonotype. The chain has TRBV27 and TRBJ2-7; 10 bases are shared with TRBD2. Germline V gene lookup returns CDR1 MNHEY and CDR2 SMNVEV (reference sequence). V was pared by 6 bases and J by 2 bases, with 10 bases of the junction left unmatched. This CDR3 is built from 16 residues. The CDR3 loop is CASSRTPSGSAYEQYF. CDR3 DNA: TGTGCCAGCAGCCGAACACCTAGCGGGAGTGCCTACGAGCAGTACTTC.

This clonotype was seen a few times. The chain employs TRBV19 and TRBJ1-5; no clear D. The germline V gene has CDR1 LNHDA and CDR2 SQIVND (reference sequence). Deletions cut 8 bases from V and 3 bases from J, with 17 bases between. The CDR3 is made up of 15 amino acids. The CDR3 region is CASADGRNTNQPQHF. CDR3 sequence (DNA): TGTGCCAGTGCCGACGGCAGAAATACCAATCAGCCCCAGCATTTT. The full variable domain, with the rest looked up from reference TRBV19 and TRBJ1-5, is DGGITQSPKYLFRKEGQNVTLSCEQNLNHDAMYWYRQDPGQGLRLIYYSQIVNDFQKGDIAEGYSVSREKKESFPLTVTSAQKNPTAFYLCASADGRNTNQPQHFGDGTRLSIL.

This chain connects TRBV7-9 to TRBJ1-2; D possibly corresponds to TRBD1 (5 bases). The CDR3 runs 14 residues. The germline V and J ends were trimmed by 6 bases and 8 bases, with 19 bases remaining between them. Looked up from germline, CDR1 is SEHNR and CDR2 is FQNEAQ (reference sequence). In DNA form, the CDR3 reads TGTGCCAGCAGACCTCACGGGGGAGAGTTCGGCTACACCTTC. It specifies CASRPHGGEFGYTF.

Points on this clonotype: Since a far larger clone is one base different, this is likely a read error. This likely comes from a read error, as the CDR3 has no conserved phenylalanine or tryptophan at its end. The chain has TRBV30 and TRBJ2-5; 11 bases line up with TRBD2. The DNA end favors TRBJ2-1, so the J call may be wrong. This CDR3 is 15 amino acids long. Germline V gene sequence: CDR1 GTSNPN, CDR2 SVGIG (reference sequence). This chain's CDR3 is CAWGTSGNLDNEQFS. The CDR3 DNA reads TGTGCCTGGGGGACTAGCGGCAACCTAGACAATGAGCAGTTCTCC.

This clonotype was detected ten times or more. V is TRBV20-1 and J is TRBJ2-3; TRBD2 matches 14 bases. Germline values: CDR1 DFQATT, CDR2 SNEGSKA (reference sequence). The CDR3 spans 15 residues. In nucleotides, the CDR3 is TGCATGGGGACTAGCGGGAGTCCAGGGGCAGATACGCAGTATTTT. It yields the protein CMGTSGSPGADTQYF.

This clonotype appeared a few times. The chain recombines TRBV4-1 with TRBJ2-7, with D tentatively TRBD2 (5 bases). The CDR3 sequence is 16 residues long. Trimming stripped 1 base from V and 2 bases from J, with 15 bases between. The germline CDR1 and CDR2 sequences are MGHRA and YSYEKL. As DNA, the CDR3 is TGCGCCAGCAGCCAAGGGACCGTCGGGATAGCCTACGAGCAGTACTTC. Amino acid sequence: CASSQGTVGIAYEQYF.